This T cell receptor beta chain is drawn from a study of blood T cell repertoires in COVID-19. For the study at large: COVID-19 samples, acute and convalescent, were from the United States, Italy and Spain. Sources were T cells, B-cell-depleted T cells, or PBMCs; the material itself was cDNA or gDNA.

Authors' methods: Estimates of nucleated cell counts were drawn from the amplification of reference gene primers. Libraries were prepared by immunoSEQ multiplex PCR; TCRdb keeps only in-frame clonotypes and omits some of them. Clone size and the V and J calls come from that table; the DNA yielded D and trimming. The sample includes 25,000 to 35,000 clones, roughly 90% seen only once; the top ten take roughly 8%. The CDR3 spans 15 residues. From germline, CDR1 is KGHDR and CDR2 SFDVKD. The V gene end was trimmed by 8 bases and the J gene end by 5 bases; junction bases not matched to a gene: 8. The sequence came from a man in his sixties or seventies with active or convalescent COVID-19. The sequenced sample consisted of peripheral blood. The rearrangement links TRBV24-1 to TRBJ1-6, with TRBD1 matching over 7 bases. CDR3 in DNA: TGTGCCACCATGTCCCGGGGACAGAATAATTCACCCCTCCACTTT. It encodes CATMSRGQNNSPLHF.